These 21 T cell receptor beta chains were sequenced from one sample in a study of cytomegalovirus exposure and HLA in healthy donors. The PCR had 60 Vbeta and 13 Jbeta primers. Method: immunoSEQ multiplex PCR; TCRdb's copy keeps in-frame clones and lacks some. The table records about 94,000 clones, roughly four fifths of them present only once. Sequenced sample: PBMCs. The receptors originated from a human donor in good health.

In its sample, this clone was seen a few times. V is TRBV9 and J is TRBJ2-1; D perhaps matches TRBD1 (6 bases). Germline-derived CDR1 and CDR2 are SGDLS and YYNGEE. This CDR3 contains 19 residues. Between the trimmed V and J ends, which lost 0 bases and 5 bases, there was a span of 24 bases. For the CDR3, the DNA is TGTGCCAGCAGCGTAGACCCGGTCGGTGGTGGGGGCACACACAATGAGCAGTTCTTC. Protein: CASSVDPVGGGGTHNEQFF.

A single count supports this clone. The V gene is TRBV9, the J gene TRBJ1-2; D call uncertain. V lost 3 bases, J lost 7 bases, and 10 bases lay in between. Germline V CDR1 and CDR2: SGDLS, YYNGEE. There are 12 residues in the CDR3. The CDR3 DNA follows: TGTGCCAGCAGCGCCGGGAGAGGTGGCTACACCTTC. This encodes CASSAGRGGYTF. The complete variable domain, with remaining parts taken from reference TRBV9 and TRBJ1-2, reads DSGVTQTPKHLITATGQRVTLRCSPRSGDLSVYWYQQSLDQGLQFLIQYYNGEERAKGNILERFSAQQFPDLHSELNLSSLELGDSALYFCASSAGRGGYTFGSGTRLTVV.

This clone was seen just once. The chain is built from TRBV6-5 and TRBJ2-2; maybe TRBD2 (5 bases). The length of the CDR3 is 16 residues. Germline CDR1 reads MNHEY; CDR2 reads SVGAGI. The V end lost 2 bases, the J end lost 6 bases, and 16 bases lay between the germline ends. The CDR3 nucleotides are TGTGCCAGCAGTTACGAGGCTGGGTTGAGGGCCGGGGAGCTGTTTTTT. Its translation is CASSYEAGLRAGELFF.

The chain links TRBV2 to TRBJ2-3; D might be TRBD2 (6 bases). CDR1 SNHLY and CDR2 FYNNEI come from the germline V gene. V dropped 0 bases and J dropped 0 bases, with 10 bases sitting between them. The CDR3 has 16 amino acids. The CDR3 DNA reads as TGTGCCAGCAGTGAAGCGCTTGGGACTAGCACAGATACGCAGTATTTT. Translating it yields CASSEALGTSTDTQYF. Complete variable domain (other parts from reference TRBV2 and TRBJ2-3): EPEVTQTPSHQVTQMGQEVILRCVPISNHLYFYWYRQILGQKVEFLVSFYNNEISEKSEIFDDQFSVERPDGSNFTLKIRSTKLEDSAMYFCASSEALGTSTDTQYFGPGTRLTVL.

The genes are TRBV28 and TRBJ1-1; 10 nucleotides line up with TRBD1. The ends lost 6 bases at V and 4 bases at J; junction bases unmatched: 5. There are 14 residues in the CDR3. The V gene's germline CDR1 is MDHEN and CDR2 SYDVKM. The CDR3 here is CASRGQGTGTEAFF. As DNA, the CDR3 is TGTGCCAGCAGGGGACAGGGGACGGGCACTGAAGCTTTCTTT. The full variable domain, completed using reference TRBV28 and TRBJ1-1, is DVKVTQSSRYLVKRTGEKVFLECVQDMDHENMFWYRQDPGLGLRLIYFSYDVKMKEKGDIPEGYSVSREKKERFSLILESASTNQTSMYLCASRGQGTGTEAFFGQGTRLTVV.

This clone showed up just a few times. The CDR3 DNA follows: TGTGCCACCAGAGACAGAACCTTTGGGCCCCAGCATTTT. This gives the protein CATRDRTFGPQHF. The chain employs TRBV15 and TRBJ1-5; D might be TRBD1 (5 bases). There are 13 residues in the CDR3. V lost 6 bases and J lost 9, with 15 bases in between. Germline V gives CDR1 LNHNV, CDR2 YYDKDF (reference sequence).

This clone was picked up one time. V and J are TRBV7-2 and TRBJ2-1; 7 bases line up with TRBD2. The CDR3 sequence is 18 residues long. After removal of 1 base from V and 2 bases from J, the junction contained 11 bases not matched to a gene. The germline V gene encodes CDR1 SGHTA and CDR2 FQGNSA. The CDR3 DNA follows: TGTGCCAGCAGCTTAGTCATACTAGCGAATAGACCCTACAATGAGCAGTTCTTC. Its translation is CASSLVILANRPYNEQFF.

The chain is built from TRBV5-1 and TRBJ1-2, with 9 nucleotides matching TRBD1. The CDR3 sequence is 15 residues long. J was trimmed by 1 base and V by 3 bases; bases with no gene match: 4. Germline V gene sequence: CDR1 SGHRS, CDR2 YFSETQ. This chain's CDR3 is CASSSQGAGNYGYTF. The CDR3, as DNA: TGCGCCAGCAGCTCACAGGGGGCGGGTAACTATGGCTACACCTTC.

The gene calls are TRBV6-1 and TRBJ2-3; the D is unclear. The CDR3 extends over 15 amino acids. Germline loops: CDR1 MNHNS, CDR2 SASEGT. V lost 0 bases and J lost 0, with 7 bases in between. CDR3 sequence: CASSEAWASTDTQYF. CDR3 coding DNA: TGTGCCAGCAGTGAAGCTTGGGCGAGCACAGATACGCAGTATTTT.

The rearrangement links TRBV1 to TRBJ1-6; the table's D call, TRBD1, has no DNA check behind it. TRBV1 corresponds to a pseudogene. The CDR3 consists of 16 residues. This CDR3 reads CTSSQVPRQANSPLHF. The DNA for the CDR3 is TGCACCAGCAGCCAAGTCCCCCGCCAGGCCAATTCACCCCTCCACTTT.

The chain is built from TRBV11-2 and TRBJ1-2, with D perhaps matching TRBD1 (5 bases). The V gene lost 1 base and the J gene lost 9 bases, with 18 bases spanning the gap. Germline CDR1 SGHAT, CDR2 FQNNGV. The CDR3 contains 15 residues. The DNA for the CDR3 is TGTGCCAGCAGCTTAGTTCCGGGTCCGGGGGGGAGCTACACCTTC. Amino acid sequence: CASSLVPGPGGSYTF.

The genes are TRBV7-2 and TRBJ1-1; D call uncertain. The germline V gene has CDR1 SGHTA and CDR2 FQGNSA. V dropped 1 base and J dropped 5 bases, with 14 bases sitting between them. The CDR3 has 15 residues. The CDR3 is CASSLVLQGGTEAFF. CDR3 DNA: TGTGCCAGCAGCTTAGTCCTGCAAGGAGGGACTGAAGCTTTCTTT.

This clone was found a few times. The chain recombines TRBV6-5 with TRBJ2-7; 8 bases agree with TRBD2. The trim removed 2 bases at V and 6 bases at J, leaving 6 bases unmatched. The germline CDR1 and CDR2 sequences are MNHEY and SVGAGI. The CDR3 runs 14 residues. As DNA, the CDR3 is TGTGCCAGCAGTTACGTCGGGAGGGGTTCCGAGCAGTACTTC. Protein product: CASSYVGRGSEQYF.

This chain uses TRBV2 with TRBJ2-5; possibly TRBD2 for D (6 bases). The CDR3 has 13 amino acids. V was pared by 9 bases and J by 0 bases, with 11 bases between. The V gene's germline CDR1 is SNHLY and CDR2 FYNNEI. Here the CDR3 DNA reads TGTGCCAGTACTAGCCTAGACCAAGAGACCCAGTACTTC. Its protein is CASTSLDQETQYF. The full variable domain, completed using reference TRBV2 and TRBJ2-5, is EPEVTQTPSHQVTQMGQEVILRCVPISNHLYFYWYRQILGQKVEFLVSFYNNEISEKSEIFDDQFSVERPDGSNFTLKIRSTKLEDSAMYFCASTSLDQETQYFGPGTRLLVL.

The rearrangement joins TRBV7-8 to TRBJ2-3; 14 bases map to TRBD2. The CDR3 covers 18 residues. Trimming at V came to 4 bases and at J to 0 bases, leaving 6 bases not matched to a gene. The germline V gene encodes CDR1 SGHVS and CDR2 FQNEAQ. CDR3 nucleotides: TGTGCCAGCAGCTCCGGGACTAGCGGGAGTGCTAGCACAGATACGCAGTATTTT. This encodes CASSSGTSGSASTDTQYF.

The sample holds a few counts of this clone. The CDR3 here is CASRRGQGVSPLHF. For the CDR3, the DNA is TGTGCCAGCAGACGCGGCCAGGGGGTCTCACCCCTCCACTTT. The rearrangement links TRBV27 to TRBJ1-6; 7 nucleotides line up with TRBD1. With 6 bases clipped from V and 10 bases from J, the junction kept 9 bases outside the gene matches. This CDR3 has 14 amino acids. Germline lookup yields CDR1 MNHEY and CDR2 SMNVEV (reference sequence).

CDR3 amino acids: CASTTSGRLNNEQFF. The CDR3 coding sequence is TGTGCCAGCACGACTAGCGGGAGGTTAAACAATGAGCAGTTCTTC. The chain combines TRBV6-6 with TRBJ2-1, with TRBD2 identical over 13 bases. V dropped 7 bases and J dropped 5; count of bases not matched to a gene: 5. From germline, CDR1 is MNHNY and CDR2 SVGAGI (reference sequence). The CDR3 runs 15 residues.

V gene TRBV9 combines with J gene TRBJ1-4; 11 positions agree with TRBD1. Germline values: CDR1 SGDLS, CDR2 YYNGEE. The CDR3 contains 14 residues. The J segment lost 8 bases and the V segment lost 3 bases, leaving 3 bases of the junction unmatched. The CDR3 reads CASSARTGGEKLFF. The CDR3 DNA reads TGTGCCAGCAGCGCCCGGACAGGGGGCGAAAAACTGTTTTTT.

V usage is TRBV30 and J usage is TRBJ2-7, with D tentatively TRBD2 (6 bases). V shed 3 bases and J shed 9 bases, with 18 bases lying between them. The CDR3 spans 13 residues. From germline, CDR1 is GTSNPN and CDR2 SVGIG (reference sequence). The CDR3 sequence: CAWRYEVGGAQYF. The DNA for the CDR3 is TGTGCCTGGAGATATGAAGTGGGGGGAGCGCAGTACTTC.

V gene TRBV13 combines with J gene TRBJ1-1, with D unresolved. The CDR3 has 11 amino acids. Germline lookup yields CDR1 PRHDT and CDR2 FYEKMQ (reference sequence). Trimming removed 6 bases from V and 5 bases from J, with 7 bases in between. The DNA of the CDR3 is TGTGCCAGCAGTGAGCGGACTGAAGCTTTCTTT. The encoded protein is CASSERTEAFF. The full variable domain, completed using reference TRBV13 and TRBJ1-1, is AAGVIQSPRHLIKEKRETATLKCYPIPRHDTVYWYQQGPGQDPQFLISFYEKMQSDKGSIPDRFSAQQFSDYHSELNMSSLELGDSALYFCASSERTEAFFGQGTRLTVV.

This sequence joins TRBV7-6 and TRBJ2-3; TRBD1 matches 8 bases. In germline, CDR1 is SGHVS, CDR2 FNYEAQ. This CDR3 spans 16 amino acids. Germline trimming cut 5 bases from V and 0 bases from J; bases unmatched to any gene: 7. CDR3 protein: CASSLGTGGSTDTQYF. The CDR3 bases are TGTGCCAGCAGCCTAGGGACAGGAGGGAGCACAGATACGCAGTATTTT. The full variable domain, completed using reference TRBV7-6 and TRBJ2-3, is GAGVSQSPRYKVTKRGQDVALRCDPISGHVSLYWYRQALGQGPEFLTYFNYEAQQDKSGLPNDRFSAERPEGSISTLTIQRTEQRDSAMYRCASSLGTGGSTDTQYFGPGTRLTVL.